The 16 T cell receptor beta chains reported below all come from one sample, sequenced in a study of cytomegalovirus exposure and HLA in healthy donors. The table came from immunoSEQ multiplex PCR; TCRdb's copy has only in-frame clones and leaves some out. The data contain around 250,000 clones, almost 90% of them singletons. The sequenced sample consisted of PBMCs. Receptors were obtained from a young woman in good health and CMV-seronegative.

The chain has TRBV7-9 and TRBJ2-5, with TRBD1 matching 7 bases. Trimming removed 0 bases from V and 4 bases from J; junction bases left unmatched: 5. CDR1 is SEHNR, CDR2 FQNEAQ, per germline (reference sequence). CDR3 size: 15 residues. CDR3 bases: TGTGCCAGCAGCTTAGCCAGGACAGGATTAGAGACCCAGTACTTC. Protein product: CASSLARTGLETQYF.

The V gene is TRBV27, the J gene TRBJ2-1, with a weak D call TRBD1 (6 bases). Germline CDR1 and CDR2: MNHEY and SMNVEV (reference sequence). The CDR3 is 14 residues long. The germline V and J ends were trimmed by 5 bases and 7 bases, with 15 bases remaining between them. The CDR3 spells CASSKTGPVNEQFF. The CDR3 region has the DNA TGTGCCAGCAGTAAGACAGGTCCCGTAAATGAGCAGTTCTTC.

This chain connects TRBV30 to TRBJ1-4; possibly TRBD1 for D (5 bases). There are 16 residues in the CDR3. Germline CDR1 and CDR2: GTSNPN and SVGIG (reference sequence). Trimming took 0 bases from V and 1 from J, leaving 12 bases between them. This CDR3 is CAWSVPGEVTNEKLFF. CDR3 bases: TGTGCCTGGAGTGTACCGGGGGAGGTAACTAATGAAAAACTGTTTTTT. Complete variable domain (other parts from reference TRBV30 and TRBJ1-4): SQTIHQWPATLVQPVGSPLSLECTVEGTSNPNLYWYRQAAGRGLQLLFYSVGIGQISSEVPQNLSASRPQDRQFILSSKKLLLSDSGFYLCAWSVPGEVTNEKLFFGSGTQLSVL.

The chain recombines TRBV5-4 with TRBJ2-6; D possibly corresponds to TRBD1 (6 bases). In germline, CDR1 is SGHNT, CDR2 YYREEE (reference sequence). The V end lost 0 bases, the J end lost 0 bases, and 16 bases lay between the germline ends. The CDR3 has 19 residues. The CDR3 sequence is CASSLGAGTHLSGANVLTF. CDR3 bases: TGTGCCAGCAGCTTGGGGGCAGGGACACACCTCTCTGGGGCCAACGTCCTGACTTTC. The whole variable domain, remainder taken from reference TRBV5-4 and TRBJ2-6, is ETGVTQSPTHLIKTRGQQVTLRCSSQSGHNTVSWYQQALGQGPQFIFQYYREEENGRGNFPPRFSGLQFPNYSSELNVNALELDDSALYLCASSLGAGTHLSGANVLTFGAGSRLTVL.

V usage is TRBV7-3 and J usage is TRBJ2-7, with TRBD2 matching over 8 bases. Losses at the gene ends were 5 bases for V and 1 base for J; bases not matched to a gene: 7. The CDR3 length is 15 residues. The germline V gene encodes CDR1 SGHTA and CDR2 FQGTGA. In DNA form, the CDR3 reads TGTGCCAGCAGCCAAGCGGGGGCTGGATCCTACGAGCAGTACTTC. The encoded protein is CASSQAGAGSYEQYF.

This clone has only one observation. The chain uses TRBV7-6 and TRBJ1-1; maybe TRBD1 (6 bases). The CDR3 length is 14 residues. V lost 6 bases to trimming and J lost 4 bases, with 15 bases between them. CDR1 SGHVS and CDR2 FNYEAQ come from the germline V gene. CDR3 protein: CASSSQQGGTEAFF. For the CDR3, the DNA is TGTGCCAGCAGTTCCCAACAGGGCGGCACTGAAGCTTTCTTT. Supplemented by reference TRBV7-6 and TRBJ1-1, the full variable domain reads GAGVSQSPRYKVTKRGQDVALRCDPISGHVSLYWYRQALGQGPEFLTYFNYEAQQDKSGLPNDRFSAERPEGSISTLTIQRTEQRDSAMYRCASSSQQGGTEAFFGQGTRLTVV.

The chain uses TRBV14 and TRBJ2-2, with 7 nucleotides matching TRBD1. The germline V gene has CDR1 SGHDN and CDR2 FVKESK. The CDR3 is 16 residues long. Trimming removed 2 bases from V and 0 bases from J; junction bases left unmatched: 3. The CDR3 sequence is CASSQRGQTNTGELFF. DNA for the CDR3: TGTGCCAGCAGCCAACGGGGACAGACGAACACCGGGGAGCTGTTTTTT.

The J gene is TRBJ2-1, the V gene TRBV29-1; 13 positions agree with TRBD2. The V gene's germline CDR1 is SQVTM and CDR2 ANQGSEA. This CDR3 has 14 residues. Germline trimming cut 5 bases from V and 3 bases from J; bases unmatched to any gene: 1. In nucleotides, the CDR3 is TGCAGCGTTTGGACTAGCGGGAGCTACAATGAGCAGTTCTTC. This translates into CSVWTSGSYNEQFF.

The chain employs TRBV6-5 and TRBJ2-7; a weak D match, TRBD2 (5 bases). CDR3 length: 15 amino acids. The V and J ends lost 0 bases and 0 bases respectively, with 9 bases between them. Germline V gene data show CDR1 as MNHEY and CDR2 as SVGAGI. The CDR3 region is CASSYSLGSSYEQYF. The CDR3 DNA reads as TGTGCCAGCAGTTACTCGTTGGGGAGCTCCTACGAGCAGTACTTC.

The chain recombines TRBV6-1 with TRBJ2-1; tentatively, D is TRBD2 (6 bases). CDR3 length: 19 residues. Germline V gene lookup returns CDR1 MNHNS and CDR2 SASEGT. The V and J ends lost 0 bases and 0 bases respectively, with 18 bases between them. The CDR3 sequence: CASSEARGLLPRSYNEQFF. The DNA of the CDR3 is TGTGCCAGCAGTGAAGCGCGGGGACTTCTACCCCGCTCCTACAATGAGCAGTTCTTC.

This chain links TRBV6-5 with TRBJ2-2; possible D gene TRBD1, 6 bases. The CDR3 has 14 amino acids. V dropped 0 bases and J dropped 4 bases, with 6 bases sitting between them. The germline V gene encodes CDR1 MNHEY and CDR2 SVGAGI. In DNA form, the CDR3 reads TGTGCCAGCAGTTACTCGGGGGCCACCGGGGAGCTGTTTTTT. This encodes CASSYSGATGELFF.

This chain links TRBV10-2 with TRBJ2-3, with TRBD2 matching 7 bases. The CDR3 consists of 14 residues. The germline V gene encodes CDR1 WSHSY and CDR2 SAAADI. J gave up 5 bases and V 7 bases, and 9 bases lay outside the gene matches. The CDR3 reads CASIGAGYEDTQYF. In DNA, the CDR3 is TGCGCCAGCATAGGAGCGGGGTATGAAGATACGCAGTATTTT.

The chain employs TRBV19 and TRBJ1-4; 9 bases are a match to TRBD1. Looked up from germline, CDR1 is LNHDA and CDR2 is SQIVND (reference sequence). Losses at the gene ends were 5 bases for V and 7 bases for J; bases not matched to a gene: 8. This CDR3 contains 15 residues. The CDR3 DNA reads TGTGCCAGTAGTCCCCGACAGGGGGGCATTGAAAAACTGTTTTTT. Amino acids: CASSPRQGGIEKLFF. The full variable domain, its missing parts supplied by reference TRBV19 and TRBJ1-4, is DGGITQSPKYLFRKEGQNVTLSCEQNLNHDAMYWYRQDPGQGLRLIYYSQIVNDFQKGDIAEGYSVSREKKESFPLTVTSAQKNPTAFYLCASSPRQGGIEKLFFGSGTQLSVL.

The chain links TRBV5-4 to TRBJ2-7; 10 bases are a match to TRBD1. V lost 4 bases and J lost 7; bases outside the gene matches: 11. CDR1 is SGHNT and CDR2 is YYREEE in the germline V gene (reference sequence). The CDR3 has 15 amino acids. Written as DNA, the CDR3 is TGTGCCAGCAGCCTTTGGGACAGGGGCCTTGGGGAGCAGTACGTC. Translation: CASSLWDRGLGEQYV.

This chain joins TRBV6-1 and TRBJ1-2, with 8 positions matching TRBD1. Germline V CDR1 and CDR2: MNHNS, SASEGT. CDR3 length: 17 residues. V shed 4 bases, J shed 7 bases, and the junction held 17 bases outside the gene matches. The chain's CDR3 is CASSGGVGRGRFVGYTF. The CDR3 region has the DNA TGTGCCAGCAGTGGGGGTGTGGGCAGGGGGCGTTTTGTTGGCTACACCTTC.

This chain uses TRBV15 with TRBJ1-6; 8 bases match TRBD1. Trimming at V came to 3 bases and at J to 9 bases, leaving 7 bases not matched to a gene. The germline V gene has CDR1 LNHNV and CDR2 YYDKDF (reference sequence). The CDR3 covers 15 residues. CDR3 DNA: TGTGCCACCAGCAGGCCCGGACAGGGTCCTTCACCCCTCCACTTT. It encodes CATSRPGQGPSPLHF.